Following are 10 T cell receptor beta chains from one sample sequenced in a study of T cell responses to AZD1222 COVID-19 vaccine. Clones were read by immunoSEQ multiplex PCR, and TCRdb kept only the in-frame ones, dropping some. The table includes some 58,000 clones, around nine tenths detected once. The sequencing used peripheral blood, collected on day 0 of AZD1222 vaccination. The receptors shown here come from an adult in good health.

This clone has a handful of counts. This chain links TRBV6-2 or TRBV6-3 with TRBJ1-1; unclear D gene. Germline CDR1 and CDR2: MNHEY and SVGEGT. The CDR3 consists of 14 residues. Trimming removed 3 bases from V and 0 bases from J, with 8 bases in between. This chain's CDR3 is CASSYSNMNTEAFF. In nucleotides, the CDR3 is TGTGCCAGCAGTTATTCTAACATGAACACTGAAGCTTTCTTT.

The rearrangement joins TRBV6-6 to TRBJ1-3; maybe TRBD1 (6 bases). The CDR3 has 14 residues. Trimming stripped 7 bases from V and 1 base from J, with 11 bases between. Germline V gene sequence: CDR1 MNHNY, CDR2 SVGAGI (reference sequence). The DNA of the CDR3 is TGTGCCAGCAAAATGACAGGATCTGGAAACACCATATATTTT. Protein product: CASKMTGSGNTIYF.

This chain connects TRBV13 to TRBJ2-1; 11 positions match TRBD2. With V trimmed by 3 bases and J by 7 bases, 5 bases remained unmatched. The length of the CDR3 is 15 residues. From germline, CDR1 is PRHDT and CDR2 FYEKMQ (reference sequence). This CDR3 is CASSFPTSGKNEQFF. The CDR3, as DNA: TGTGCCAGCAGCTTCCCGACTAGCGGGAAAAATGAGCAGTTCTTC.

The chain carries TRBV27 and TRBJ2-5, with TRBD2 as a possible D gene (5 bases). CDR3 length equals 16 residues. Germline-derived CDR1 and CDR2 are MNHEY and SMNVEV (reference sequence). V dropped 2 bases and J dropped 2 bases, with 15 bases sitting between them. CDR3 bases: TGTGCCAGCAGTTTAATAACGGGAATGGGGCAAGAGACCCAGTACTTC. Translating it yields CASSLITGMGQETQYF.

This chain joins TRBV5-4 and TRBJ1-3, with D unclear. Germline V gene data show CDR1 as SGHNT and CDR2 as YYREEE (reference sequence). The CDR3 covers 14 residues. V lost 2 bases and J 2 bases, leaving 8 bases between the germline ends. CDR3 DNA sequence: TGTGCCAGCAGCTTCATGCAAACTGGAAACACCATATATTTT. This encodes CASSFMQTGNTIYF.

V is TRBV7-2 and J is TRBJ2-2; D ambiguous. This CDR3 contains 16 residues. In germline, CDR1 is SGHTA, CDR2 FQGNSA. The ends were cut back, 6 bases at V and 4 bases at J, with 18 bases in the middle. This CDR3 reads CASRPPGDPGTGELFF. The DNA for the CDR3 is TGTGCCAGCAGACCACCCGGTGATCCCGGCACCGGGGAGCTGTTTTTT.

The DNA of the CDR3 is TGTGCCTGGAGCTTAAGTCGGACAGTGGGTACGCAGTATTTT. Translation gives CAWSLSRTVGTQYF. The V and J genes are TRBV30 and TRBJ2-3; TRBD1 is a possible D gene (6 bases). Germline CDR1 and CDR2: GTSNPN and SVGIG (reference sequence). The CDR3 totals 14 residues. Trimming took 3 bases from V and 8 from J, leaving 18 bases between them.

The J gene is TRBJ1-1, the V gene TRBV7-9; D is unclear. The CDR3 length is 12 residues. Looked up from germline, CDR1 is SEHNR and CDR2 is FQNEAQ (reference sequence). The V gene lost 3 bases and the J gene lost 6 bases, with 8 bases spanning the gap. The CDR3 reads CASSFASPEAFF. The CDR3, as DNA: TGTGCCAGCAGCTTTGCAAGCCCTGAAGCTTTCTTT.

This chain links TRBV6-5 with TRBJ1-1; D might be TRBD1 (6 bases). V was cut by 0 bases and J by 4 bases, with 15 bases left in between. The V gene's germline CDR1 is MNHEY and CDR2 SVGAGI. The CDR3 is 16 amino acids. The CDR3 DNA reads TGTGCCAGCAGTTACTCGATAGGCCAGGGGAGCACTGAAGCTTTCTTT. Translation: CASSYSIGQGSTEAFF.

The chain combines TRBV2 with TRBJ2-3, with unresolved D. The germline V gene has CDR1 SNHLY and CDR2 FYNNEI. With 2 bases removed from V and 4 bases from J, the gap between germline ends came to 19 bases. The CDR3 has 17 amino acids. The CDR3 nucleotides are TGTGCCAGCAGTGAATTTGTCAGTTCCTCTTCGGCAGATACGCAGTATTTT. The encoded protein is CASSEFVSSSSADTQYF.